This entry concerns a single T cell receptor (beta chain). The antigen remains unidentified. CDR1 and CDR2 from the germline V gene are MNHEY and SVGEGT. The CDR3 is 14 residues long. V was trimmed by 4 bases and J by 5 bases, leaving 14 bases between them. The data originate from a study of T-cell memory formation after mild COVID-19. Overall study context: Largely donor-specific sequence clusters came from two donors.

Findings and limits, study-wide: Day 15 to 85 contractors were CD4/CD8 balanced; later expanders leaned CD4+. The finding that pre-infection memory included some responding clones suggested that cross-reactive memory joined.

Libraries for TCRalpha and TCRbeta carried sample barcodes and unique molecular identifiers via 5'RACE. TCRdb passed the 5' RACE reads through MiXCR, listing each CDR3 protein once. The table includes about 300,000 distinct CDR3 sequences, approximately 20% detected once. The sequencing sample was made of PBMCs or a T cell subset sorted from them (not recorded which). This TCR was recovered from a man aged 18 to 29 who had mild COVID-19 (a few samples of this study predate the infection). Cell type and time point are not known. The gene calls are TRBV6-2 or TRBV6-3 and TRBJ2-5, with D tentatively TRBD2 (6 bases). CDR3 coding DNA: TGTGCCAGCAGTTCCCCAGCCCGGGGGGAGACCCAGTACTTC. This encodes CASSSPARGETQYF.